What follows are 30 T cell receptor beta chains derived from one specimen sequenced in a study of cytomegalovirus exposure and HLA in healthy donors. This PCR relied on a set of 60 Vbeta primers and 13 Jbeta primers. Clones were read by immunoSEQ multiplex PCR, and TCRdb kept only the in-frame ones, dropping some. The table lists around 31,000 clones. The sequenced material came from PBMCs. These receptors originate from a man under 40 in good health and CMV-seronegative.

The chain is built from TRBV30 and TRBJ1-1, with a weak D call TRBD1 (6 bases). Germline-derived CDR1 and CDR2 are GTSNPN and SVGIG (reference sequence). The CDR3 runs 14 residues. Trimming cost V 0 bases and J 1 base, with 9 bases left between them. CDR3 loop: CAWSVKGGNTEAFF. The CDR3 DNA follows: TGTGCCTGGAGTGTAAAAGGGGGGAACACTGAAGCTTTCTTT.

The chain uses TRBV2 and TRBJ1-1; possible D gene TRBD1, 5 bases. Germline CDR1 reads SNHLY; CDR2 reads FYNNEI. The V and J ends lost 8 bases and 3 bases respectively, with 7 bases between them. CDR3 size: 11 residues. This CDR3 is CASRGDTEAFF. The CDR3 coding sequence is TGTGCCAGCCGGGGGGACACTGAAGCTTTCTTT.

This chain connects TRBV18 to TRBJ2-3; D is uncertain. Per germline, CDR1 KGHSH and CDR2 LQKENI. V was pared by 3 bases and J by 4 bases, with 5 bases between. The CDR3 is made up of 12 amino acids. CDR3 nucleotide sequence: TGTGCCAGCTCACCGACTGCAGATACGCAGTATTTT. Its translation: CASSPTADTQYF.

This sequence joins TRBV11-1 and TRBJ1-1, with 11 bases that match TRBD1. Trimming took 7 bases from V and 7 from J; bases not matched to a gene: 11. CDR3 length equals 15 residues. Germline V CDR1 and CDR2: SGHAT, FQDESV (reference sequence). The chain's CDR3 is CASTTDGTGGVEAFF. In DNA form, the CDR3 reads TGTGCCAGCACCACCGATGGGACAGGGGGGGTTGAAGCTTTCTTT.

The V call is TRBV28, the J call TRBJ2-7; 8 positions agree with TRBD1. V was clipped by 1 base and J by 6 bases; unmatched bases: 14. Germline V gene data show CDR1 as MDHEN and CDR2 as SYDVKM. The CDR3 spans 17 residues. CDR3 bases: TGTGCCAGCAGTTTATTTCGGTTCGGGCAGGGGGCAGGCGAGCAGTACTTC. It translates to CASSLFRFGQGAGEQYF.

J is TRBJ1-1 and V is TRBV27; 7 positions match TRBD1. In germline, CDR1 is MNHEY, CDR2 SMNVEV (reference sequence). V gave up 3 bases and J gave up 2 bases; unmatched junction bases: 6. This CDR3 spans 15 amino acids. The CDR3: CASSFVQGGNTEAFF. The CDR3 coding sequence is TGTGCCAGCAGTTTCGTCCAGGGGGGCAACACTGAAGCTTTCTTT.

V is TRBV6-5 and J is TRBJ1-6; D is possibly TRBD1 (5 bases). This CDR3 contains 16 residues. The V and J ends lost 4 bases and 7 bases respectively, with 17 bases between them. Germline CDR1 is MNHEY and CDR2 is SVGAGI. The CDR3 protein is CASSLFRAGRNSPLHF. The CDR3 bases are TGTGCCAGCAGTTTATTTCGGGCAGGGAGGAATTCACCCCTCCACTTT.

The genes are TRBV6-5 and TRBJ2-7; the D gene is possibly TRBD2 (7 bases). The CDR3 spans 15 residues. V was shortened by 5 bases and J by 0 bases, with 14 bases between the two germline ends. Germline CDR1 and CDR2: MNHEY and SVGAGI. This CDR3 is CASSPEGGNSYEQYF. DNA for the CDR3: TGTGCCAGCAGTCCGGAGGGGGGGAACTCCTACGAGCAGTACTTC.

The chain combines TRBV19 with TRBJ2-4; 7 nucleotides line up with TRBD2. Germline CDR1 reads LNHDA; CDR2 reads SQIVND (reference sequence). The J segment lost 7 bases and the V segment lost 5 bases, leaving 5 bases of the junction unmatched. CDR3 length: 13 amino acids. CDR3 sequence: CASSEGGPNIQYF. In DNA, the CDR3 is TGTGCCAGTAGTGAGGGAGGGCCTAACATTCAGTACTTC.

The rearrangement joins TRBV7-2 to TRBJ2-4; D gene uncertain. This CDR3 is 15 amino acids long. The V and J ends lost 1 base and 2 bases respectively, with 9 bases between them. Germline loops: CDR1 SGHTA, CDR2 FQGNSA. Here the CDR3 reads CASSLGGRSKNIQYF. The DNA of the CDR3 is TGTGCCAGCAGCTTAGGTGGCAGGTCCAAAAACATTCAGTACTTC.

The V gene is TRBV5-4, the J gene TRBJ2-7; TRBD2 might be the D (6 bases). Trimming removed 3 bases at V and 6 bases at J, with 22 bases between. From germline, CDR1 is SGHNT and CDR2 YYREEE (reference sequence). The CDR3 covers 16 residues. CDR3 region: CASSYSNIRLGGEQYF. DNA of the CDR3: TGTGCCAGCAGCTATTCGAATATTAGGTTGGGAGGCGAGCAGTACTTC.

The rearrangement links TRBV5-1 to TRBJ2-5; no definite D call. Trimming took 4 bases from V and 5 from J, leaving 18 bases between them. This CDR3 is 15 amino acids long. Germline V gene sequence: CDR1 SGHRS, CDR2 YFSETQ. The CDR3 protein is CASSDPVVPLETQYF. As DNA, the CDR3 is TGCGCCAGCAGCGATCCGGTGGTGCCATTGGAGACCCAGTACTTC.

The J gene is TRBJ1-5, the V gene TRBV27, with 8 bases that match TRBD1. Germline assignment: CDR1 MNHEY and CDR2 SMNVEV (reference sequence). V was clipped by 6 bases and J by 3 bases; unmatched bases: 4. The CDR3 loop spans 14 amino acids. The chain's CDR3 is CASRQDRANQPQHF. The CDR3 DNA is TGTGCCAGCAGACAGGACAGGGCCAATCAGCCCCAGCATTTT.

The gene calls are TRBV5-1 and TRBJ2-1; 7 nucleotides align to TRBD2. Trimming took 2 bases from V and 7 from J; bases not matched to a gene: 12. CDR1 and CDR2 from the germline V gene are SGHRS and YFSETQ. This CDR3 is 16 amino acids long. As DNA, the CDR3 is TGCGCCAGCAGCTTACGCCAGCGGGGTGAAGGAAATGAGCAGTTCTTC. This codes for CASSLRQRGEGNEQFF.

The chain is built from TRBV5-6 and TRBJ2-1, with D possibly being TRBD2 (6 bases). CDR1 is SGHDT and CDR2 is YYEEEE in the germline V gene. The CDR3 has 18 residues. V lost 3 bases, J lost 0 bases, and 19 bases lay in between. The CDR3 region is CASSCGLERGSSYNEQFF. The CDR3 nucleotides are TGTGCCAGCAGCTGCGGACTCGAACGGGGGAGCTCCTACAATGAGCAGTTCTTC.

CDR3: CASSSTGGAEAFF. The DNA of the CDR3 is TGTGCCAGCAGCTCGACCGGGGGGGCTGAAGCTTTCTTT. The chain joins TRBV7-9 to TRBJ1-1; perhaps TRBD1 as D (5 bases). CDR3 length: 13 amino acids. CDR1 SEHNR and CDR2 FQNEAQ come from the germline V gene (reference sequence). With 4 bases removed from V and 6 bases from J, the gap between germline ends came to 12 bases.

DNA of the CDR3: TGTGCCAGCAGCTCGACAGATACGCAGTATTTT. Its protein product is CASSSTDTQYF. The V gene is TRBV7-9, the J gene TRBJ2-3; D uncertain. Trimming took off 4 bases at V and 3 bases at J, with 2 bases between the two ends. The CDR3 sequence is 11 residues long. Germline assignment: CDR1 SEHNR and CDR2 FQNEAQ (reference sequence).

The chain employs TRBV5-1 and TRBJ2-5, with 9 bases fitting TRBD2. This CDR3 has 14 residues. Germline assignment: CDR1 SGHRS and CDR2 YFSETQ. The V and J ends lost 6 bases and 6 bases, in that order; junction bases with no gene match: 9. The CDR3 is CASTSGSGRQTQYF. The DNA for the CDR3 is TGCGCCAGCACATCGGGTAGCGGGAGACAGACCCAGTACTTC.

The CDR3 spells CAWSVRAEHGTQYF. CDR3 nucleotides: TGTGCCTGGAGTGTACGAGCCGAGCATGGTACGCAGTATTTT. V usage is TRBV30 and J usage is TRBJ2-3; D call uncertain. V lost 0 bases, J lost 8 bases, and 15 bases lay in between. This CDR3 spans 14 amino acids. The V gene's germline CDR1 is GTSNPN and CDR2 SVGIG (reference sequence).

The rearrangement uses TRBV11-2 and TRBJ2-7, with TRBD1 identical over 8 bases. This CDR3 is built from 14 residues. Looked up from germline, CDR1 is SGHAT and CDR2 is FQNNGV. The trim removed 6 bases at V and 6 bases at J, leaving 10 bases unmatched. The CDR3 nucleotides are TGTGCCAGCAGACACCGGACAGGGAATCGCGAGCAGTACTTC. Amino acids: CASRHRTGNREQYF.

J is TRBJ2-7 and V is TRBV18; 14 bases are a match to TRBD2. V lost 1 base and J lost 6; bases outside the gene matches: 2. CDR1 KGHSH and CDR2 LQKENI come from the germline V gene. This CDR3 has 15 amino acids. The CDR3 reads CASSPRGLAGGEQYF. CDR3 DNA: TGTGCCAGCTCACCACGAGGACTAGCGGGAGGCGAGCAGTACTTC.

The chain uses TRBV4-2 and TRBJ2-5, with D tentatively TRBD2 (7 bases). The V end lost 5 bases, the J end lost 0 bases, and 19 bases lay between the germline ends. The length of the CDR3 is 17 residues. In germline, CDR1 is LGHNA, CDR2 YNFKEQ. In nucleotides, the CDR3 is TGTGCCAGCAGCAGAGGATCGGCGGGGGCCCACCAAGAGACCCAGTACTTC. The encoded protein is CASSRGSAGAHQETQYF.

The chain links TRBV4-2 to TRBJ1-1; 8 nucleotides match TRBD1. The germline V gene has CDR1 LGHNA and CDR2 YNFKEQ. Germline trimming cut 0 bases from V and 14 bases from J; bases unmatched to any gene: 11. The CDR3 extends over 14 amino acids. CDR3 coding DNA: TGTGCCAGCAGCCAAGACACCCTCGACAGGGGTAAGTTCTTT. Translation: CASSQDTLDRGKFF.

The V gene is TRBV18, the J gene TRBJ1-1; 8 bases are shared with TRBD1. Germline values: CDR1 KGHSH, CDR2 LQKENI. CDR3 size: 15 residues. V gave up 2 bases and J gave up 0 bases; unmatched junction bases: 2. The CDR3 spells CASSPAGGLNTEAFF. DNA for the CDR3: TGTGCCAGCTCACCAGCAGGGGGCTTGAACACTGAAGCTTTCTTT.

The chain combines TRBV27 with TRBJ2-2; no reliable D call. V was trimmed by 2 bases and J by 1 base, leaving 11 bases between them. Germline V lookup: CDR1 MNHEY, CDR2 SMNVEV (reference sequence). The CDR3 sequence is 16 residues long. The CDR3 here is CASSLDWQLNTGELFF. In nucleotides, the CDR3 is TGTGCCAGCAGTTTAGATTGGCAGTTGAACACCGGGGAGCTGTTTTTT.

The genes are TRBV7-2 and TRBJ2-4; D ambiguous. Germline V lookup: CDR1 SGHTA, CDR2 FQGNSA. Trimming shortened V by 5 bases and J by 0 bases, and 14 bases separated the two germline ends. This CDR3 contains 16 residues. CDR3 sequence (DNA): TGTGCCAGCAGCCCTGACCTAGAACTAGCCAAAAACATTCAGTACTTC. This gives the protein CASSPDLELAKNIQYF.

The CDR3 sequence is CASSRAQPTGDTQYF. The CDR3 DNA follows: TGTGCCAGCAGCCGAGCACAACCTACCGGGGATACGCAGTATTTT. The chain is built from TRBV11-2 and TRBJ2-3, with D unclear. There are 15 residues in the CDR3. Germline V gene sequence: CDR1 SGHAT, CDR2 FQNNGV. V lost 5 bases and J lost 6, with 18 bases in between.

The V gene is TRBV29-1, the J gene TRBJ2-5, with D possibly matching TRBD1 (6 bases). V lost 5 bases and J lost 5, with 12 bases in between. CDR1 and CDR2 from the germline V gene are SQVTM and ANQGSEA. The CDR3 is 12 amino acids. The CDR3 here is CSVSYRAETQYF. CDR3 sequence (DNA): TGCAGCGTTTCGTACAGGGCCGAGACCCAGTACTTC.

The CDR3 DNA reads TGTGCCAGCAGCCTTGGAATAGGGGGAGCGTACAATGAGCAGTTCTTC. This gives the protein CASSLGIGGAYNEQFF. The rearrangement uses TRBV4-2 and TRBJ2-1, with D possibly matching TRBD1 (6 bases). The ends were cut back, 4 bases at V and 4 bases at J, with 17 bases in the middle. The CDR3 sequence is 16 residues long. Germline V lookup: CDR1 LGHNA, CDR2 YNFKEQ.

The V and J genes are TRBV21-1 and TRBJ2-7; the listed D gene, TRBD2, was not tested against the DNA. TRBV21-1 is marked as a pseudogene. This CDR3 is 14 amino acids long. The CDR3, as DNA: TGTGCCAGCAAACAAGCGGGGCCTCCCTACGAGCAGTACTTC. This codes for CASKQAGPPYEQYF.